This TCR beta chain was identified during a study of technical replicates of blood from several donors (dated by TCRdb to the late 2010s). A note on this clone: Its binding antigen is unknown. It has no much larger one-base neighbor in the sample; base qualities were not kept.

Library preparation employed the immunoSEQ multiplex PCR assay. The immuneACCESS repertoire file appears here via TCRdb, limited to in-frame rearrangements. These files lack a portion of the clones; in checked studies, under half of the deficit traces to unresolved V genes, and the cause of the others is not known. Within this sample are 91,000 or so clones, with roughly 96% of them counted one time only. More than 0.2% of the sample is held by the ten biggest clonotypes. The germline V gene (reference sequence) specifies MNHNY as CDR1 and SVGAGI as CDR2. V gives up 2 bases and J gives up 4 bases, and the segment between their germline ends measures 4 bases. The CDR3 numbers 12 residues from cysteine through phenylalanine. Solely the CDR3 DNA is kept, with 36 bases framed from the first base.

The source material was T cells isolated from PBMCs. The chain is encoded by TRBV6-6 joined to TRBJ2-3; no confident D gene assignment can be made. This TCR derives from a human donor in good health. Read as DNA, the sequence is TGTGCCAGCAGTTACGGGCCAGATACGCAGTATTTT. It translates to CASSYGPDTQYF.